The TCR beta chain under discussion was sequenced for a study of blood T cell repertoires in COVID-19. Study context: Specimens from acute and convalescent COVID-19 originated in the United States, Italy and Spain. T cells, B-cell-depleted T cells, or PBMCs provided the cDNA or gDNA that served as material.

V lost 0 bases to trimming and J lost 1 base; unmatched junction nucleotides: 7. This CDR3 region has 17 residues. Per germline, CDR1 SGHAT and CDR2 FQNNGV. Methods used by the authors: It was from reference gene primer amplification that nucleated cell counts were estimated. Clones were sequenced by immunoSEQ multiplex PCR, and TCRdb holds only the in-frame ones, with some missing. V and J calls and clone size are copied from that table; D and trimming were computed from the DNA. Of roughly 8,600 clones in the sample, approximately 80% were seen once. This TCR came from a human donor in a cohort sampled during active COVID-19. The rearrangement uses TRBV11-2 and TRBJ2-7, with 9 nucleotides matching TRBD2. Sequenced: peripheral blood. The CDR3 sequence: CASSLDRLAGFSYEQYF. Here the CDR3 DNA reads TGTGCCAGCAGCTTAGACCGGCTAGCGGGGTTTTCCTACGAGCAGTACTTC.